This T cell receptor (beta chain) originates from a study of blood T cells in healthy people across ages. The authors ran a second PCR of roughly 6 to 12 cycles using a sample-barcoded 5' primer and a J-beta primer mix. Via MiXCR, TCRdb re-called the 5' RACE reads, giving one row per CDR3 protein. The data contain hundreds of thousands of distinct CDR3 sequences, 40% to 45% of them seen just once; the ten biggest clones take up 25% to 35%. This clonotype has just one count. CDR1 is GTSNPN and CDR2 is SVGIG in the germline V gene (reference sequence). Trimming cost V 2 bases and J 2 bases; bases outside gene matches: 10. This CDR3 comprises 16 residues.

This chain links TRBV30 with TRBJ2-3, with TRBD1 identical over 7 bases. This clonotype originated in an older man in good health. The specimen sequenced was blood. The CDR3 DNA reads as TGTGCCTGGAGTCCTTTGGACAGGCCGTCCACAGATACGCAGTATTTT. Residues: CAWSPLDRPSTDTQYF.